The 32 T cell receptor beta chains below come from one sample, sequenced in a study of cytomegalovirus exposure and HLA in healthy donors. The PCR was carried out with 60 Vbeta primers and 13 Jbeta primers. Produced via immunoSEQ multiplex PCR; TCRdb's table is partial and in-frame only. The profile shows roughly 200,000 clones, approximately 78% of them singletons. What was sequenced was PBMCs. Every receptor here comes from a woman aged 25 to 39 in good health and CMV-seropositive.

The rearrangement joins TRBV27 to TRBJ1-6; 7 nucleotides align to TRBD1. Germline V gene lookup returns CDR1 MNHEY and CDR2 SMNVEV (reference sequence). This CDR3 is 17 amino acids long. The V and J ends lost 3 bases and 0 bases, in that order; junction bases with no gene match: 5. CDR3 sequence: CASSFTTGSSYNSPLHF. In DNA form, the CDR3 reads TGTGCCAGCAGTTTCACGACAGGGAGCTCCTATAATTCACCCCTCCACTTT.

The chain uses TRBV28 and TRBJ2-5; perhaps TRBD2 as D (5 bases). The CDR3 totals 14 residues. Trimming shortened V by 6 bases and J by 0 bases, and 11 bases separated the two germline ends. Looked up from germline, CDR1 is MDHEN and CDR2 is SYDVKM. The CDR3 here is CASSPPGDQETQYF. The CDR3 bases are TGTGCCAGCAGCCCCCCCGGGGACCAAGAGACCCAGTACTTC.

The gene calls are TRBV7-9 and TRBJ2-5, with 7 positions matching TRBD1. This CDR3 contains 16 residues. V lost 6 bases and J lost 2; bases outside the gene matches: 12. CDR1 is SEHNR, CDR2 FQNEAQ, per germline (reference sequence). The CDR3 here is CASSLTSSGGQETQYF. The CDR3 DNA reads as TGTGCCAGCAGTCTAACCTCGTCAGGGGGACAAGAGACCCAGTACTTC.

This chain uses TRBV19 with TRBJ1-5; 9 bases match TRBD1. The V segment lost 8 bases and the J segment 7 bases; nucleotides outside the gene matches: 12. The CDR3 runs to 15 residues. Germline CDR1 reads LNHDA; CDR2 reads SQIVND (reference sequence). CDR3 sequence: CASRRTGEHRQPQHF. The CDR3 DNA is TGTGCCAGTCGACGGACAGGGGAGCACCGGCAGCCCCAGCATTTT.

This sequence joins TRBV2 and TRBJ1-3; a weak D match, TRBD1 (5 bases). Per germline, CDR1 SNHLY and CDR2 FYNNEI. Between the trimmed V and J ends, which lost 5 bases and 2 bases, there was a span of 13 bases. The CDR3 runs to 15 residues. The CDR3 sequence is CASSFDSIPGNTIYF. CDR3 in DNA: TGTGCCAGCAGTTTTGACAGTATTCCTGGAAACACCATATATTTT.

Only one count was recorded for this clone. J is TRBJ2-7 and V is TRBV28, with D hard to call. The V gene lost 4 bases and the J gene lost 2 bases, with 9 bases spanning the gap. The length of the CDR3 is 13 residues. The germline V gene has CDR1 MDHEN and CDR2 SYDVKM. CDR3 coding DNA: TGTGCCAGCAGTTGGGCTGCTACCTACGAGCAGTACTTC. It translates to CASSWAATYEQYF.

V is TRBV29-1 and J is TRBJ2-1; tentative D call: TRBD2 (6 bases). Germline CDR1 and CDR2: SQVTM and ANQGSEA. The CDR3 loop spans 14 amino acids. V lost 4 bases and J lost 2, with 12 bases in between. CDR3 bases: TGCAGCGTTGTCAAGGCGGGAACCTACAATGAGCAGTTCTTC. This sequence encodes CSVVKAGTYNEQFF.

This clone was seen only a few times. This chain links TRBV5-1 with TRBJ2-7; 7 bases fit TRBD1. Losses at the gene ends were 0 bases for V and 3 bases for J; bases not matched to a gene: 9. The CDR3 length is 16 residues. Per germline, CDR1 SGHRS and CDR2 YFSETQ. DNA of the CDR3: TGCGCCAGCAGCTTGGCCGAGAGGGGGCGAGGCTACGAGCAGTACTTC. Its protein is CASSLAERGRGYEQYF. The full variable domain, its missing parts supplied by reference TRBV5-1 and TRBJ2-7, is KAGVTQTPRYLIKTRGQQVTLSCSPISGHRSVSWYQQTPGQGLQFLFEYFSETQRNKGNFPGRFSGRQFSNSRSEMNVSTLELGDSALYLCASSLAERGRGYEQYFGPGTRLTVT.

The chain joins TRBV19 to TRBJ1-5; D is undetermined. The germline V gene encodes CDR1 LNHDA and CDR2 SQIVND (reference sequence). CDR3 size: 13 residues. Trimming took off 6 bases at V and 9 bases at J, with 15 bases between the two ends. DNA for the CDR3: TGTGCCAGTAGATGGAGAGCAGATGGGCCCCAGCATTTT. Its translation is CASRWRADGPQHF.

The CDR3 DNA reads as TGTGCCAGCAGTTTTCGAAAGGAACAGCTAAAGAACTATGGCTACACCTTC. It encodes CASSFRKEQLKNYGYTF. J is TRBJ1-2 and V is TRBV28; no clear D. Germline V gene lookup returns CDR1 MDHEN and CDR2 SYDVKM. The CDR3 is 17 residues long. V lost 3 bases and J lost 2, with 19 bases in between.

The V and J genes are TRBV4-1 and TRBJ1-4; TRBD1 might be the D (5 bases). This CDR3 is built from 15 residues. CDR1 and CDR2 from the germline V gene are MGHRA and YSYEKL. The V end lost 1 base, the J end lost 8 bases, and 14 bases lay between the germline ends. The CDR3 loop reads CASSQVGAGGEKLFF. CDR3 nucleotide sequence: TGCGCCAGCAGCCAAGTTGGGGCAGGCGGCGAAAAACTGTTTTTT.

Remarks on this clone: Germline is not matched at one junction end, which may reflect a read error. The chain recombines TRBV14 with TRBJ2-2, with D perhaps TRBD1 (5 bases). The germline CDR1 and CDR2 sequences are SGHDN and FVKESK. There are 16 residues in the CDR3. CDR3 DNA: TGTGCCAGCAGCCAAGCCGATGGGGCGAACACCGGAGAGCTGTTTTTT. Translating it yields CASSQADGANTGELFF.

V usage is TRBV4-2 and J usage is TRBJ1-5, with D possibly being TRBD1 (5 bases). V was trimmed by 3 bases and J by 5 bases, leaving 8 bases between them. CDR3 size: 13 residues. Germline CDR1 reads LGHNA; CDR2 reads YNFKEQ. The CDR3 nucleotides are TGTGCCAGCAGCCAGGACATCGATCAGCCCCAGCATTTT. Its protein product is CASSQDIDQPQHF.

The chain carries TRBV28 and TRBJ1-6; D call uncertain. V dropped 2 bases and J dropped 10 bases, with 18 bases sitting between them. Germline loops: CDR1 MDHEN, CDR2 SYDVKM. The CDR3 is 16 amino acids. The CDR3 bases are TGTGCCAGCAGTTTAGCAGCCCAGAGAGGGAACTCACCCCTCCACTTT. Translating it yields CASSLAAQRGNSPLHF. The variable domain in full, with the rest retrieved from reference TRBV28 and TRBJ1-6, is DVKVTQSSRYLVKRTGEKVFLECVQDMDHENMFWYRQDPGLGLRLIYFSYDVKMKEKGDIPEGYSVSREKKERFSLILESASTNQTSMYLCASSLAAQRGNSPLHFGNGTRLTVT.

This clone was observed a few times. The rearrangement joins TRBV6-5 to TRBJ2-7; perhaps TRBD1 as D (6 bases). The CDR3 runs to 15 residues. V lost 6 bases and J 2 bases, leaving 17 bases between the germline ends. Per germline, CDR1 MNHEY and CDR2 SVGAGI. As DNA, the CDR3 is TGTGCCAGCAGCCGAGATCAGGGGCGGGCCTACGAGCAGTACTTC. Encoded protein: CASSRDQGRAYEQYF.

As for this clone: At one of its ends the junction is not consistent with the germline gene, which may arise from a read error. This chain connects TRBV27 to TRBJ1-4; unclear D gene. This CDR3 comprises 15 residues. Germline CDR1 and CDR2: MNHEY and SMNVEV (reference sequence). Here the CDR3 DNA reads TGTGCCAGCAGTCCGCGACCCGCAACTAATGAAGAACTGTTTTTT. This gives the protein CASSPRPATNEELFF.

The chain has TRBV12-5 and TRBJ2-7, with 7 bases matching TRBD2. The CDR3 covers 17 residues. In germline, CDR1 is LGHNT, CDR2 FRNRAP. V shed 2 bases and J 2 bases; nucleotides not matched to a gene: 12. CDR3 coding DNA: TGTGCTAGTGGTTTGATTCCGGGAGGCCGTCCCCCCTACGAGCAGTACTTC. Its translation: CASGLIPGGRPPYEQYF.

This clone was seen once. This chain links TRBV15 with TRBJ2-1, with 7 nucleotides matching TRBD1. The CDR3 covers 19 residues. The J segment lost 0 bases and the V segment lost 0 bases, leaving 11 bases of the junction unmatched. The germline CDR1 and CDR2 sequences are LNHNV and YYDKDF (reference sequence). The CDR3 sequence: CATSREATWTGDSYNEQFF. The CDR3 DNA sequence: TGTGCCACCAGCAGAGAGGCAACTTGGACAGGTGACTCCTACAATGAGCAGTTCTTC.

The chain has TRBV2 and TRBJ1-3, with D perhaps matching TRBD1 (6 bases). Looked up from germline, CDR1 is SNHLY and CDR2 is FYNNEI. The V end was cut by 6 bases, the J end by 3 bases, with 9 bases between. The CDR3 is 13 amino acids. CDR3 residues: CASREDSGNTIYF. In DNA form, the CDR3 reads TGTGCCAGCAGAGAGGACAGTGGAAACACCATATATTTT.

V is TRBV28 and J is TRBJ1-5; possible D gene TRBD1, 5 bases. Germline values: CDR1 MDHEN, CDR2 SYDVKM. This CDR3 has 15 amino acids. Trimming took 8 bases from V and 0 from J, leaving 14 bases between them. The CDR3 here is CASRLTVPSNQPQHF. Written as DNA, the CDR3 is TGTGCCAGCCGCCTGACAGTGCCTAGCAATCAGCCCCAGCATTTT.

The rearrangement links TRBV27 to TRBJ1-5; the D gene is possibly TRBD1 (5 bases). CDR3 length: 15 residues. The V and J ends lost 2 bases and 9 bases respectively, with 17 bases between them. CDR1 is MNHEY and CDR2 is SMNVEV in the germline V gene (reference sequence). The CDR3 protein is CASSLKGVGGGPQHF. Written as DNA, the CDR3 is TGTGCCAGCAGTTTAAAGGGAGTGGGGGGTGGGCCCCAGCATTTT.

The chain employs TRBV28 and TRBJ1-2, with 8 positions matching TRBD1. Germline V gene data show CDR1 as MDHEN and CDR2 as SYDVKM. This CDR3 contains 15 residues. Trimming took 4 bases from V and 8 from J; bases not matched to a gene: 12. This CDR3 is CASSSVPGQVEGYTF. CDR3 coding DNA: TGTGCCAGCAGTTCTGTCCCGGGACAGGTTGAAGGCTACACCTTC.

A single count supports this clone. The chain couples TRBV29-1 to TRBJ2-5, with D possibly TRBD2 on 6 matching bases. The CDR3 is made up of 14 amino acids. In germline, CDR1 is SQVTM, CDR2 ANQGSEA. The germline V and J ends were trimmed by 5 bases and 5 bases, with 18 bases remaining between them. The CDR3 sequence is CSVNILGAGETQYF. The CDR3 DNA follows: TGCAGCGTTAACATACTAGGTGCGGGGGAGACCCAGTACTTC.

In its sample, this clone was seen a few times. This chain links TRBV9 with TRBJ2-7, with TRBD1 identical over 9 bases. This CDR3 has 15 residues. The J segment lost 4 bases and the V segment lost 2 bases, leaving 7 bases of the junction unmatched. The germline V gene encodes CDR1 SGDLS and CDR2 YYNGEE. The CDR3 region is CASSVRSGTGYEQYF. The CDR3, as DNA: TGTGCCAGCAGCGTCCGTTCCGGGACAGGGTACGAGCAGTACTTC.

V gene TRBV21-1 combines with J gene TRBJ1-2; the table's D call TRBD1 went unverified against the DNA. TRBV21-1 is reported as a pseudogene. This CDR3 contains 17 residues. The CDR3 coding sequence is TGTGCCAGCAGCAAAGCAGGACAGGGGGCTTCGAGGTATGGCTACACCTTC. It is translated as CASSKAGQGASRYGYTF.

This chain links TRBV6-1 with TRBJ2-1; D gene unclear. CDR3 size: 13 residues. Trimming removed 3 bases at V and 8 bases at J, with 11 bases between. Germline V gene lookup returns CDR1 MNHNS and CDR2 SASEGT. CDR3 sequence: CASSELELDEQFF. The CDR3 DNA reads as TGTGCCAGCAGTGAGCTTGAGTTGGATGAGCAGTTCTTC.

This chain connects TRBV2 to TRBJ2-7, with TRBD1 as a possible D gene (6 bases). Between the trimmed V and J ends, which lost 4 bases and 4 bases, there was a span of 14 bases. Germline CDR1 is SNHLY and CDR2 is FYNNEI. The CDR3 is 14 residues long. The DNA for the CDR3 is TGTGCCAGCAGTGGGGACATCCGACTTTACGAGCAGTACTTC. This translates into CASSGDIRLYEQYF.

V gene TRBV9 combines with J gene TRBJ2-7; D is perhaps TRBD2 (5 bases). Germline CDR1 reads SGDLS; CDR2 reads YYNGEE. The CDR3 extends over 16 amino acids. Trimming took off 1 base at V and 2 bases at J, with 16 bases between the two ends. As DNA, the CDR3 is TGTGCCAGCAGCGTATCCGGGGAGTCCCCCCCCTACGAGCAGTACTTC. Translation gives CASSVSGESPPYEQYF.

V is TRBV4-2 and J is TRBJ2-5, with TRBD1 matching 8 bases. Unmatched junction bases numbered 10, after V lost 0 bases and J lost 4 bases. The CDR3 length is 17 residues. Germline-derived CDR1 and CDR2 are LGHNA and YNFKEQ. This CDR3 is CASSQEGARTGRETQYF. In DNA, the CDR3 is TGTGCCAGCAGCCAAGAAGGGGCGAGGACAGGGAGAGAGACCCAGTACTTC.

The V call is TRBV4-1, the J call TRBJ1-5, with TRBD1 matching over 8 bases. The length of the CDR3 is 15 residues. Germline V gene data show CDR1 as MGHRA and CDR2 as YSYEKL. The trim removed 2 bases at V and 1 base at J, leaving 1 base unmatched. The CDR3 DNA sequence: TGCGCCAGCAGCCAACAGGGGGCAAGCAATCAGCCCCAGCATTTT. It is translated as CASSQQGASNQPQHF.

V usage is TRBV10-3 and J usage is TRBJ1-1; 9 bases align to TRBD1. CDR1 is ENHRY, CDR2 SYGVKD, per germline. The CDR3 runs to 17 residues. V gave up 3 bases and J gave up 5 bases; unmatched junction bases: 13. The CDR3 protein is CAISDVPGQGWGTEAFF. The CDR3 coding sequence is TGTGCCATCAGTGATGTCCCGGGACAGGGTTGGGGGACTGAAGCTTTCTTT.

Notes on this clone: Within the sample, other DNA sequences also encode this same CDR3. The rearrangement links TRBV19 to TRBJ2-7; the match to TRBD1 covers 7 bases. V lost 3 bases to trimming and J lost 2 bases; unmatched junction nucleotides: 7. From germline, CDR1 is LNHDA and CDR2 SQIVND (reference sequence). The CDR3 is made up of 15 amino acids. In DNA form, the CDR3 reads TGTGCCAGTAGTATCGGAGACAGGGCCACCTACGAGCAGTACTTC. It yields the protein CASSIGDRATYEQYF.